This TCR beta chain was sequenced in a study of blood T cell repertoires in COVID-19. This clone was recorded at least ten times. Original processing methods: From reference gene primer amplification, estimates of nucleated cell counts were derived. Measured with immunoSEQ multiplex PCR; TCRdb has only the in-frame clones, and not every one. V and J calls and clone size come straight from that table; D and trimming were deduced from the DNA. The sample records 100,000 or so clones, approximately 80% being singletons. The germline V gene has CDR1 LGHDT and CDR2 YNNKEL (reference sequence). CDR3 length equals 13 residues. Trimming removed 3 bases from V and 6 bases from J; junction bases left unmatched: 1.

The V and J genes are TRBV3-1 (or the pseudogene TRBV3-2) and TRBJ1-5; TRBD1 aligns across 8 bases. Source material: peripheral blood. This TCR derives from a man between 65 and 85 years old with active or convalescent COVID-19. The CDR3 nucleotides are TGTGCCAGCAGCCAGGACAGGGCTCAGCCCCAGCATTTT. It encodes CASSQDRAQPQHF.